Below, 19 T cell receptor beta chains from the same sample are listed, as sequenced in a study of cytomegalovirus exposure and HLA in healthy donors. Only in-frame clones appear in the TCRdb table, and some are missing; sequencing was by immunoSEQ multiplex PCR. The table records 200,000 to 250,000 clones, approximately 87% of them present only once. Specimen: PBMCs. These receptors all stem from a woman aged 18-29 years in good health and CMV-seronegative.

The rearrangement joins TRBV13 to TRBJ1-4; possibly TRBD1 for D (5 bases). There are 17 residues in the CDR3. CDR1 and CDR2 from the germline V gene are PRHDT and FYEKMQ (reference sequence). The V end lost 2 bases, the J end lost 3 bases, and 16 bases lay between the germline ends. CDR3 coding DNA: TGTGCCAGCAGCTTAAGCGGTGGGGCCAGCTCTAATGAAAAACTGTTTTTT. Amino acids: CASSLSGGASSNEKLFF.

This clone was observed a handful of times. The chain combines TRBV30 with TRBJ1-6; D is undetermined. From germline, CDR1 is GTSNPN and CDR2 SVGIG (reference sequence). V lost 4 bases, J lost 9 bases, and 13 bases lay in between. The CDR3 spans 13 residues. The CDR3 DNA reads TGTGCCTGGACACAGAGGGCGCTTTCACCCCTCCACTTT. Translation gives CAWTQRALSPLHF.

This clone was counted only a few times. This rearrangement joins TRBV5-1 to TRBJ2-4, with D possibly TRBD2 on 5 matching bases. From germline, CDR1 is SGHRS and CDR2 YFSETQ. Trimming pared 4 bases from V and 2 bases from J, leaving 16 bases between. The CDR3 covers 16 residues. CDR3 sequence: CASSAPSGKTKNIQYF. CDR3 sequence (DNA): TGCGCCAGCAGCGCGCCGTCGGGAAAAACCAAAAACATTCAGTACTTC.

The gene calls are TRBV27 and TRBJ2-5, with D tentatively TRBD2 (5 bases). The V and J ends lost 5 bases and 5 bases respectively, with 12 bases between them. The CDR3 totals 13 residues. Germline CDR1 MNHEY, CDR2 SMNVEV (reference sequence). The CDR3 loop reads CASSIEGGETQYF. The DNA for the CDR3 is TGTGCCAGCAGTATCGAGGGTGGGGAGACCCAGTACTTC.

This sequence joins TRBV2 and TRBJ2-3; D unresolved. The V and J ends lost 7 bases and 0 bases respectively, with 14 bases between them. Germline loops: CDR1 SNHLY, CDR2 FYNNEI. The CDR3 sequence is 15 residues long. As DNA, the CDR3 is TGTGCCAGCAAAGGGTTACGTTCTAGCACAGATACGCAGTATTTT. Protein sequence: CASKGLRSSTDTQYF.

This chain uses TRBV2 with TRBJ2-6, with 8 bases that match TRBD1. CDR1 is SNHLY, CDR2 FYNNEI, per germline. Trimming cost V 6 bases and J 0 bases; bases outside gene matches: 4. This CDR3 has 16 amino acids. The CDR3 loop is CASRRTGSSGANVLTF. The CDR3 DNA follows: TGTGCCAGCAGGAGGACAGGGAGCTCTGGGGCCAACGTCCTGACTTTC.

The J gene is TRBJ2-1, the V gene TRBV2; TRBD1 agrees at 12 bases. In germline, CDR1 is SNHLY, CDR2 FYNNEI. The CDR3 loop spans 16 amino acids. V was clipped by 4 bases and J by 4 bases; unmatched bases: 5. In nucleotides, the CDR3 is TGTGCCAGCAGTGGGGACAGGGGGCGAAATTACAATGAGCAGTTCTTC. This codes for CASSGDRGRNYNEQFF. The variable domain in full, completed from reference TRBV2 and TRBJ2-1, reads EPEVTQTPSHQVTQMGQEVILRCVPISNHLYFYWYRQILGQKVEFLVSFYNNEISEKSEIFDDQFSVERPDGSNFTLKIRSTKLEDSAMYFCASSGDRGRNYNEQFFGPGTRLTVL.

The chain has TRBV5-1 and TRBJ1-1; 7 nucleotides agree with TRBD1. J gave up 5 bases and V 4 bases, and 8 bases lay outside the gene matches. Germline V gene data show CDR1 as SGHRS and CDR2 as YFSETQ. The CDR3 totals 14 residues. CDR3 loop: CASSTSTGSTEAFF. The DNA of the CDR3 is TGCGCCAGCAGCACCTCGACAGGGTCGACTGAAGCTTTCTTT.

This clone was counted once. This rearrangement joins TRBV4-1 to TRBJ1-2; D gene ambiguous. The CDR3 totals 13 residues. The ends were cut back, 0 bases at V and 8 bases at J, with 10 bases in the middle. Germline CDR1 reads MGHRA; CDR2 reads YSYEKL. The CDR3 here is CASSQDGFRGYTF. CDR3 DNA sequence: TGCGCCAGCAGCCAAGATGGGTTTCGGGGCTACACCTTC.

The CDR3 region is CASSSDPDGLGNTQYF. In DNA, the CDR3 is TGCGCCAGCAGCTCAGACCCCGACGGGCTGGGGAATACGCAGTATTTT. This sequence joins TRBV5-1 and TRBJ2-3; D is unresolved. The CDR3 consists of 16 residues. Germline CDR1 is SGHRS and CDR2 is YFSETQ. The V gene lost 3 bases and the J gene lost 7 bases, with 21 bases spanning the gap.

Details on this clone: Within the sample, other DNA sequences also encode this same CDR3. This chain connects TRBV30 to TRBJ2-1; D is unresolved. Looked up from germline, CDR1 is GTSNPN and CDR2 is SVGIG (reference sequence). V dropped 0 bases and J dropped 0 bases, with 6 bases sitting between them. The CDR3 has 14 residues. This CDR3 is CAWSVLSSYNEQFF. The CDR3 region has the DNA TGTGCCTGGAGTGTACTGAGCTCCTACAATGAGCAGTTCTTC.

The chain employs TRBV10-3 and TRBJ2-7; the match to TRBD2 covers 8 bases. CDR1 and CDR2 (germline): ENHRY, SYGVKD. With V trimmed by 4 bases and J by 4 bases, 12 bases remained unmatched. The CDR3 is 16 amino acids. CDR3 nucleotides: TGTGCCATCAGTGCGTTCGGGACTAGTCTTAATTACGAGCAGTACTTC. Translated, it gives CAISAFGTSLNYEQYF.

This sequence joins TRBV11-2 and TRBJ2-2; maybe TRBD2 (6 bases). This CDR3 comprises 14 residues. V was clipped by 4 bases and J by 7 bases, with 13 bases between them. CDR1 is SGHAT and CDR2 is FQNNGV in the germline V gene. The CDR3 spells CASSSYGGSGELFF. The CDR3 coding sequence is TGTGCCAGCAGCTCTTATGGGGGGAGCGGGGAGCTGTTTTTT.

CDR3 loop: CASRWTGGTDTEAFF. The CDR3 DNA reads TGTGCCAGTAGGTGGACTGGAGGGACAGACACTGAAGCTTTCTTT. The chain carries TRBV19 and TRBJ1-1, with 7 bases aligning to TRBD1. The CDR3 extends over 15 amino acids. The V segment lost 6 bases and the J segment 3 bases; nucleotides outside the gene matches: 10. CDR1 and CDR2 from the germline V gene are LNHDA and SQIVND (reference sequence). Full variable domain (outside the CDR3, taken from reference TRBV19 and TRBJ1-1): DGGITQSPKYLFRKEGQNVTLSCEQNLNHDAMYWYRQDPGQGLRLIYYSQIVNDFQKGDIAEGYSVSREKKESFPLTVTSAQKNPTAFYLCASRWTGGTDTEAFFGQGTRLTVV.

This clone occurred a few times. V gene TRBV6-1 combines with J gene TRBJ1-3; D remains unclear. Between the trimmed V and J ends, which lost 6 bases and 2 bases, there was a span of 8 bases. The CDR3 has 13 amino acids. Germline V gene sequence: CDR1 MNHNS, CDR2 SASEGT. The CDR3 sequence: CASRKGPGNTIYF. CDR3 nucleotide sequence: TGTGCCAGCAGGAAGGGTCCTGGAAACACCATATATTTT.

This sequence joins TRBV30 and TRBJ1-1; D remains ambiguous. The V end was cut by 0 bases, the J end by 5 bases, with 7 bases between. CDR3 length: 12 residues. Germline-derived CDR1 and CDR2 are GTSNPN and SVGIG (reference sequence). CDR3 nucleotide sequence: TGTGCCTGGAGTGTTGGACGGACTGAAGCTTTCTTT. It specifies CAWSVGRTEAFF.

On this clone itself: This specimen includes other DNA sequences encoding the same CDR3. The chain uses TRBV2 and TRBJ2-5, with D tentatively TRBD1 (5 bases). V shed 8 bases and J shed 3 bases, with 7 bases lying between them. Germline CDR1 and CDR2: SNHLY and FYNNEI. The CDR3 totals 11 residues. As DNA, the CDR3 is TGTGCCAGCTCCAGGGAAGAGACCCAGTACTTC. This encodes CASSREETQYF.

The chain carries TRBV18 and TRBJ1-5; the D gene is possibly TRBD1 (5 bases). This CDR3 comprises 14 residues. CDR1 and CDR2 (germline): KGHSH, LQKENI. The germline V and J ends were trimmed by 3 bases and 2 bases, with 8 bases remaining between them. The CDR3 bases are TGTGCCAGCTCACCCAGGGAAGGCAATCAGCCCCAGCATTTT. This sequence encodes CASSPREGNQPQHF.

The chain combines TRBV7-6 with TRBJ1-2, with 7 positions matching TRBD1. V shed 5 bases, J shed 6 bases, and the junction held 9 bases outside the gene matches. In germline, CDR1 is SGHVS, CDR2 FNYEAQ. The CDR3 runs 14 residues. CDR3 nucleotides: TGTGCCAGCAGCCCACAGGACAGGCTCAATGGCTACACCTTC. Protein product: CASSPQDRLNGYTF.